This T cell receptor beta chain is from a study of cytomegalovirus exposure and HLA in healthy donors. The study, taken as a whole, reports: Available immune exposure information was restricted to CMV serostatus only.

In regard to this clone: Its antigen is unidentified.

Use of 60 Vbeta and 13 Jbeta primers characterized the PCR. Only in-frame clones appear in the TCRdb table, and some are missing; sequencing was by immunoSEQ multiplex PCR. The data hold approximately 190,000 clones, with about nine tenths observed a single time. The J segment lost 4 bases and the V segment lost 5 bases, leaving 5 bases of the junction unmatched. The CDR3 loop spans 14 amino acids. Germline V gene lookup returns CDR1 SEHNR and CDR2 FQNEAQ (reference sequence). J is TRBJ1-1 and V is TRBV7-9; 9 bases match TRBD1. Sequencing was carried out using PBMCs. The sequence came from a man aged 25-40 years in good health and CMV-seronegative. In DNA, the CDR3 is TGTGCCAGCAGCACTGGACAGGGGACCACTGAAGCTTTCTTT. Encoded protein: CASSTGQGTTEAFF. Full variable domain (missing parts from reference TRBV7-9 and TRBJ1-1): DTGVSQNPRHKITKRGQNVTFRCDPISEHNRLYWYRQTLGQGPEFLTYFQNEAQLEKSRLLSDRFSAERPKGSFSTLEIQRTEQGDSAMYLCASSTGQGTTEAFFGQGTRLTVV.